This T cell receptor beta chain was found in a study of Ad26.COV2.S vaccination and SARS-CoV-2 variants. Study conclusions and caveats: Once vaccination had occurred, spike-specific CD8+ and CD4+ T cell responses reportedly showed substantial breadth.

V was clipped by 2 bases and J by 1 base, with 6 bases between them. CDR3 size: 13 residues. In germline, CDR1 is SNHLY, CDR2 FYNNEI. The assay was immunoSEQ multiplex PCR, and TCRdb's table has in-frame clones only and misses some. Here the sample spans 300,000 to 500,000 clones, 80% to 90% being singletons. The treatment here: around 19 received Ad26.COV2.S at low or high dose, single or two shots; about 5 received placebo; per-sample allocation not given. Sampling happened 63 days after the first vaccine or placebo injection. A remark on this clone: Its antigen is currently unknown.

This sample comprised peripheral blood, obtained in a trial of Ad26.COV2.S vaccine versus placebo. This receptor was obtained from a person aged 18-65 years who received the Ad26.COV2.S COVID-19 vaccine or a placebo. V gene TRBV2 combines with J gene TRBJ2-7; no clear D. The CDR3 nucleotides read TGTGCCAGCAGTGAAAGACTGTCCTACGAGCAGTACTTC. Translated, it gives CASSERLSYEQYF.